One and the same sample provided the 24 T cell receptor beta chains below, sequenced in a study of T-cell reconstitution after alpha-beta-depleted transplantation in children (dated by TCRdb to about 2016). Library generation was performed with PCR. Sequencing was performed on an Illumina HiSeq 2500. To normalize quantification of the TCRbeta repertoire, the TCR libraries were built with molecular barcoding that relied on unique molecular identifiers. TCRdb reworked the public reads: Q25 trimming with fastp, MiXCR clone assembly, productive beta chains retained. Duplicate CDR3 protein sequences are folded into a single record with the most common DNA and genes. This sample lists around 700,000 distinct CDR3 sequences; 10% to 15% were detected once. The leading ten clones occupy around 0.79% of the sample. The treatment or condition tag for this specimen amounts to: allogeneic hematopoietic cell transplantation with graft depleted of TCRalphabeta T cells and CD19 B cells.

The sample in question was PBMCs, obtained before TCRalphabeta/CD19-depleted stem cell transplant. These receptors originate from a girl aged 2 to 9 with congenital amegakaryocytic thrombocytopenia, due to receive a stem cell transplant.

This rearrangement joins TRBV11-1 to TRBJ2-4; tentative D call: TRBD2 (6 bases). The CDR3 has 18 amino acids. V lost 0 bases and J 8 bases, leaving 23 bases between the germline ends. Germline loops: CDR1 SGHAT, CDR2 FQDESV (reference sequence). For the CDR3, the DNA is TGTGCCAGCAGCTTAGCGTCGCGGGGTAGGTGGGGGAGCGACATTCAGTACTTC. This codes for CASSLASRGRWGSDIQYF.

The rearrangement uses TRBV12-3 or TRBV12-4 and TRBJ2-1; no clear D gene. V lost 4 bases to trimming and J lost 10 bases, with 8 bases between them. The CDR3 is made up of 11 amino acids. CDR3 coding DNA: TGTGCCAGCAGTTCGAATTGGGAGCAGTTCTTC. It encodes CASSSNWEQFF.

The chain has TRBV28 and TRBJ1-1; D may be TRBD1 (5 bases). Germline CDR1 and CDR2: MDHEN and SYDVKM. This CDR3 is built from 16 residues. V dropped 6 bases and J dropped 4 bases, with 21 bases sitting between them. The CDR3 coding sequence is TGTGCCAGCAGCCCAGGGACGAGGGCCCGGAGCACTGAAGCTTTCTTT. Translating it yields CASSPGTRARSTEAFF.

This clonotype was picked up many times. Here the CDR3 reads CASSLAWVNEQFF. CDR3 coding DNA: TGCGCCAGCAGCCTAGCGTGGGTGAATGAGCAGTTCTTC. The chain recombines TRBV5-1 with TRBJ2-1, with D perhaps TRBD2 (6 bases). Trimming stripped 4 bases from V and 7 bases from J, with 12 bases between. The CDR3 covers 13 residues. Per germline, CDR1 SGHRS and CDR2 YFSETQ.

This clonotype was detected many times. The CDR3 sequence is CASTVRGRETNEQFF. The CDR3, as DNA: TGTGCCAGCACCGTGAGAGGGAGGGAGACCAATGAGCAGTTCTTC. The chain employs TRBV28 and TRBJ2-1; TRBD2 aligns across 7 bases. V was clipped by 7 bases and J by 6 bases; unmatched bases: 12. Germline lookup yields CDR1 MDHEN and CDR2 SYDVKM. The CDR3 spans 15 residues. Looking up the rest from reference TRBV28 and TRBJ2-1 gives the full variable domain: DVKVTQSSRYLVKRTGEKVFLECVQDMDHENMFWYRQDPGLGLRLIYFSYDVKMKEKGDIPEGYSVSREKKERFSLILESASTNQTSMYLCASTVRGRETNEQFFGPGTRLTVL.

This clonotype appeared many times. The rearrangement joins TRBV5-1 to TRBJ2-2; D is possibly TRBD1 (5 bases). The germline V gene encodes CDR1 SGHRS and CDR2 YFSETQ. This CDR3 spans 15 amino acids. Trimming shortened V by 7 bases and J by 5 bases, and 18 bases separated the two germline ends. The CDR3 spells CASQSRAPTTGELFF. The CDR3 DNA follows: TGCGCCAGCCAATCCAGGGCCCCTACGACCGGGGAGCTGTTTTTT.

The table lists this clonotype with many counts. The rearrangement joins TRBV20-1 to TRBJ1-4; 10 nucleotides line up with TRBD1. The CDR3 loop spans 17 amino acids. Germline loops: CDR1 DFQATT, CDR2 SNEGSKA (reference sequence). V was clipped by 6 bases and J by 3 bases; unmatched bases: 13. CDR3 nucleotide sequence: TGCAGTGCCCCCAGACGGGGACAGGGGAGCGCTAATGAAAAACTGTTTTTT. This gives the protein CSAPRRGQGSANEKLFF.

This clonotype was detected only a few times. The chain employs TRBV6-2 or TRBV6-3 and TRBJ2-4, with D maybe TRBD1 (5 bases). The CDR3 consists of 15 residues. The V and J ends lost 2 bases and 6 bases respectively, with 14 bases between them. Germline CDR1 reads MNHEY; CDR2 reads SVGEGT. The CDR3: CASSYDSAGGNIQYF. DNA of the CDR3: TGTGCCAGCAGTTACGACAGCGCCGGTGGAAACATTCAGTACTTC.

There are many counts of this clonotype. This chain connects TRBV10-1 to TRBJ2-5, with D unclear. This CDR3 is built from 13 residues. The ends were cut back, 2 bases at V and 2 bases at J, with 6 bases in the middle. Looked up from germline, CDR1 is WNHNN and CDR2 is SYGVQD (reference sequence). The CDR3 spells CASSETQQETQYF. The CDR3 DNA reads TGCGCCAGCAGTGAGACACAGCAAGAGACCCAGTACTTC.

Only a few counts were recorded for this clonotype. The genes are TRBV24-1 and TRBJ2-7; TRBD1 is a possible D gene (6 bases). Looked up from germline, CDR1 is KGHDR and CDR2 is SFDVKD. The CDR3 is 15 residues long. The V gene lost 5 bases and the J gene lost 5 bases, with 18 bases spanning the gap. CDR3 residues: CATSGDTGFENEQYF. In DNA, the CDR3 is TGTGCCACCAGTGGCGATACAGGGTTTGAAAACGAGCAGTACTTC.

The table lists this clonotype with many counts. The chain couples TRBV12-3 or TRBV12-4 to TRBJ2-5; D is uncertain. The CDR3 loop spans 15 amino acids. V lost 5 bases and J 5 bases, leaving 18 bases between the germline ends. CDR3 coding DNA: TGTGCCAGCAGTAGAGATCCCTCCTATCCGGAGACCCAGTACTTC. Amino acid sequence: CASSRDPSYPETQYF.

Of note for this clonotype: Possible read error: a much larger clone is one base away. This chain joins TRBV20-1 and TRBJ1-5, with D unresolved. V gave up 3 bases and J gave up 5 bases, with 8 bases separating them. The CDR3 consists of 12 residues. Germline-derived CDR1 and CDR2 are DFQATT and SNEGSKA (reference sequence). The CDR3 DNA sequence: TGCAGTGCTAGGTACGCCGATCAGCCCCAGCATTTT. This gives the protein CSARYADQPQHF.

This clonotype was seen ten or more times. This chain links TRBV27 with TRBJ2-3, with D uncertain. Trimming removed 1 base from V and 6 bases from J, with 17 bases in between. Germline values: CDR1 MNHEY, CDR2 SMNVEV (reference sequence). The CDR3 has 16 amino acids. CDR3 loop: CASSLYPDPPKDTQYF. CDR3 sequence (DNA): TGTGCCAGCAGTTTATACCCGGACCCACCGAAGGATACGCAGTATTTT.

The table lists this clonotype with many counts. This chain links TRBV20-1 with TRBJ1-2; D is ambiguous. Germline assignment: CDR1 DFQATT and CDR2 SNEGSKA (reference sequence). V lost 4 bases and J lost 6, with 6 bases in between. The CDR3 runs to 10 residues. Here the CDR3 DNA reads TGCAGTGCTACCAAGGATGGCTACACCTTC. Its translation: CSATKDGYTF.

This clonotype has more than one count but fewer than ten. J is TRBJ2-5 and V is TRBV20-1; tentative D call: TRBD2 (6 bases). This CDR3 spans 14 amino acids. Looked up from germline, CDR1 is DFQATT and CDR2 is SNEGSKA (reference sequence). Trimming took 3 bases from V and 5 from J, leaving 16 bases between them. The CDR3 nucleotides are TGCAGTGCTAGTACGGGGGAGCCCAAGGAGACCCAGTACTTC. This gives the protein CSASTGEPKETQYF.

This clonotype has only a few counts. J is TRBJ2-3 and V is TRBV12-3 or TRBV12-4, with D perhaps given as TRBD1 or TRBD2 (5 bases each). The CDR3 has 16 residues. The V and J ends lost 7 bases and 0 bases respectively, with 17 bases between them. The CDR3 coding sequence is TGTGCCAGCACCCGCCGGGGCGGGTTAAGCACAGATACGCAGTATTTT. Translating it yields CASTRRGGLSTDTQYF.

Only a few counts were recorded for this clonotype. The chain combines TRBV20-1 with TRBJ2-1, with 9 bases that match TRBD2. V lost 3 bases to trimming and J lost 8 bases; unmatched junction nucleotides: 14. The CDR3 runs to 16 residues. Germline V CDR1 and CDR2: DFQATT, SNEGSKA (reference sequence). The CDR3 is CSASEPRLAAFDEQFF. The CDR3 DNA follows: TGCAGTGCTAGCGAGCCTAGACTAGCGGCTTTCGATGAGCAGTTCTTC.

The chain has TRBV20-1 and TRBJ1-2; 8 bases align to TRBD1. The CDR3 length is 16 residues. Germline assignment: CDR1 DFQATT and CDR2 SNEGSKA (reference sequence). With V trimmed by 6 bases and J by 4 bases, 16 bases remained unmatched. CDR3 region: CSAKRLRTGPTYGYTF. CDR3 DNA sequence: TGCAGTGCCAAAAGGCTTAGGACAGGGCCTACCTATGGCTACACCTTC.

The chain employs TRBV5-6 and TRBJ2-7; D is undetermined. The CDR3 extends over 12 amino acids. Trimming took 2 bases from V and 4 from J, leaving 7 bases between them. Germline V lookup: CDR1 SGHDT, CDR2 YYEEEE. CDR3 sequence (DNA): TGTGCCAGCAGCTTCCTCCTTTACGAGCAGTACTTC. Translation: CASSFLLYEQYF.

This clonotype was observed at least ten times. V gene TRBV24-1 combines with J gene TRBJ2-2; a possible D gene is TRBD1 (6 bases). The V and J ends lost 6 bases and 0 bases respectively, with 16 bases between them. This CDR3 region has 17 residues. Germline V CDR1 and CDR2: KGHDR, SFDVKD. CDR3 sequence (DNA): TGTGCCACCAGTATCGGTGGACAGACCACGAACACCGGGGAGCTGTTTTTT. Translating it yields CATSIGGQTTNTGELFF.

The chain couples TRBV14 to TRBJ2-5; no clear D. Trimming cost V 1 base and J 5 bases, with 8 bases left between them. Looked up from germline, CDR1 is SGHDN and CDR2 is FVKESK. This CDR3 region has 13 residues. CDR3 nucleotides: TGTGCCAGCAGCCAAGTAAACGTGGAGACCCAGTACTTC. Amino acid sequence: CASSQVNVETQYF.

V is TRBV19 and J is TRBJ1-5; D gene uncertain. CDR1 and CDR2 from the germline V gene are LNHDA and SQIVND (reference sequence). The CDR3 extends over 12 amino acids. Deletions cut 6 bases from V and 4 bases from J, with 7 bases between. Here the CDR3 reads CASRSENQPQHF. Written as DNA, the CDR3 is TGTGCCAGTAGGTCAGAGAATCAGCCCCAGCATTTT. Combining the CDR3 with reference TRBV19 and TRBJ1-5 gives the whole variable domain DGGITQSPKYLFRKEGQNVTLSCEQNLNHDAMYWYRQDPGQGLRLIYYSQIVNDFQKGDIAEGYSVSREKKESFPLTVTSAQKNPTAFYLCASRSENQPQHFGDGTRLSIL.

At least ten counts were recorded for this clonotype. The rearrangement joins TRBV5-1 to TRBJ2-6; D ambiguous. The CDR3 spans 14 residues. Trimming stripped 0 bases from V and 5 bases from J, with 6 bases between. CDR1 and CDR2 from the germline V gene are SGHRS and YFSETQ. The CDR3, as DNA: TGCGCCAGCAGCTTGGGGGTTCGGGCCAACGTCCTGACTTTC. This sequence encodes CASSLGVRANVLTF.

This clonotype was observed many times. The J gene is TRBJ2-7, the V gene TRBV29-1, with 7 positions matching TRBD2. The CDR3 has 13 residues. Germline V gene sequence: CDR1 SQVTM, CDR2 ANQGSEA. V trimming: 4 bases; J trimming: 4 bases; junction bases outside the gene matches: 7. The CDR3 reads CSVVGRVAYEQYF. The DNA for the CDR3 is TGCAGCGTTGTTGGGAGGGTGGCGTACGAGCAGTACTTC.